This T cell receptor beta chain was profiled in a study of blood T cell repertoires in COVID-19. Overall study: Researchers got acute and convalescent COVID-19 samples from the United States, Italy and Spain. Nucleic acid was either cDNA or gDNA, and it came from T cells, B-cell-depleted T cells, or PBMCs.

Original handling: Reference gene primers were amplified, and this amplification served to estimate nucleated cell counts. Libraries were prepared by immunoSEQ multiplex PCR; TCRdb keeps only in-frame clonotypes and omits some of them. The DNA was the basis for D and trimming; V, J and clone size are from that table. The sample records about 70,000 clones, roughly 84% being singletons. CDR1 is SNHLY and CDR2 is FYNNEI in the germline V gene. This CDR3 region has 17 residues. Unmatched junction bases numbered 14, after V lost 7 bases and J lost 4 bases. Sequencing used peripheral blood. This chain connects TRBV2 to TRBJ1-5; 9 nucleotides align to TRBD1. The clonotype originates from a man aged 30 to 45 with COVID-19, enrolled during active disease. The CDR3 DNA reads as TGTGCCAGCAATAGTGGTTTGGGACAGGGAACAAATCAGCCCCAGCATTTT. Its translation: CASNSGLGQGTNQPQHF. The full variable domain, its missing parts supplied by reference TRBV2 and TRBJ1-5, is EPEVTQTPSHQVTQMGQEVILRCVPISNHLYFYWYRQILGQKVEFLVSFYNNEISEKSEIFDDQFSVERPDGSNFTLKIRSTKLEDSAMYFCASNSGLGQGTNQPQHFGDGTRLSIL.